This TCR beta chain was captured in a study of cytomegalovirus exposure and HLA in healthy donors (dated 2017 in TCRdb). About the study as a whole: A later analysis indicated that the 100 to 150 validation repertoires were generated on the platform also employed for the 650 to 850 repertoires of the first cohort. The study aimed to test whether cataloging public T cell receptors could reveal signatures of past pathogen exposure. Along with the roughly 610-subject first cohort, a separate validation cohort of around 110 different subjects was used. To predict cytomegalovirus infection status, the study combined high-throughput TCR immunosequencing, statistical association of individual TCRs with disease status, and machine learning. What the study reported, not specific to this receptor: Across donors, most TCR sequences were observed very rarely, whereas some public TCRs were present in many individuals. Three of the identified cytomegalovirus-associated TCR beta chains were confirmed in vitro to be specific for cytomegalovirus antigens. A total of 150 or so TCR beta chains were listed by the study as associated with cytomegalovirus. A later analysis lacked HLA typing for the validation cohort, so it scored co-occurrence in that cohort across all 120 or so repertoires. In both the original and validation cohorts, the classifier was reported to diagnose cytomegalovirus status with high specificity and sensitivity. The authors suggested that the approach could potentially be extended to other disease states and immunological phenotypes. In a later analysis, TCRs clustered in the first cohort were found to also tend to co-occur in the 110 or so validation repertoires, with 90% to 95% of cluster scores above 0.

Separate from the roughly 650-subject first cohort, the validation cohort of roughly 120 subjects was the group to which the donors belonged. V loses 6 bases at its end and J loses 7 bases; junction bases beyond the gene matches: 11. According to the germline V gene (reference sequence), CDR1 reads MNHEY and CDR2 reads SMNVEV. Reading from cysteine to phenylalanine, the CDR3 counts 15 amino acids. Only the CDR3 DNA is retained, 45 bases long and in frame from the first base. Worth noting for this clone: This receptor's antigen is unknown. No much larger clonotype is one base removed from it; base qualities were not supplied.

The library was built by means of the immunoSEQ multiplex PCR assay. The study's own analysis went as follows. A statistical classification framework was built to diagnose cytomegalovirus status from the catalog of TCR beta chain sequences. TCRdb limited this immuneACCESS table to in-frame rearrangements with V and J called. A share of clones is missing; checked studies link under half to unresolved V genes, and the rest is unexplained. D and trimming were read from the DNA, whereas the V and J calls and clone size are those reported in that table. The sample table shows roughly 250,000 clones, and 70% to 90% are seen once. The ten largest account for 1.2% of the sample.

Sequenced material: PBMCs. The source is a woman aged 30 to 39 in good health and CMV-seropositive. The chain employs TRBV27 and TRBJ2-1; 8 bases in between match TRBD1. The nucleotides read TGTGCCAGCAGCCCCAGGTCGACAGGGGCTAATGAGCAGTTCTTC. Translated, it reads CASSPRSTGANEQFF.